This TCR beta chain derives from a study of T cell responses to AZD1222 COVID-19 vaccine. Study results and caveats: Unmutated variant regions reportedly attract nearly half of all spike-specific TCRs. Baseline seropositivity occurred in only six AZD1222 recipients. It should be noted that donors were predominantly white British and more often female, and clonal diversity was possibly underestimated. With two AZD1222 doses given, Spike-specific TCR breadth and depth both rose.

Clones were sequenced by immunoSEQ multiplex PCR, and TCRdb holds only the in-frame ones, with some missing. The data hold approximately 100,000 clones, with roughly nine tenths observed a single time. About this clone itself: Its target is unknown.

Trimming took 4 bases from V and 7 from J, leaving 7 bases between them. CDR3 length equals 12 residues. Per germline, CDR1 LNHDA and CDR2 SQIVND (reference sequence). The receptor comes from an adult in good health. The chain uses TRBV19 and TRBJ2-2; TRBD1 might be the D (6 bases). The sequencing here drew on peripheral blood, taken on day 0 of AZD1222 vaccination. The CDR3 protein is CASSNRVGELFF. DNA for the CDR3: TGTGCCAGTAGTAACAGGGTCGGGGAGCTGTTTTTT.